This TCR beta chain was profiled in a study of shared clonotypes between healthy human individuals. This CDR3 comprises 15 residues. Germline-derived CDR1 and CDR2 are KGHSH and LQKENI. The V gene end was trimmed by 2 bases and the J gene end by 8 bases; junction bases not matched to a gene: 8. Points on this clone: Its antigen is unknown.

The healthy adult donors were HIV-negative and reported no recent acute infections or vaccinations. Points from the study as a whole: The sharing of 4.5% to 6.5% of naive CD4 clonotypes was seen across a handful of donors. Among donors, the sharing of clonotypes was expected to be influenced by sequencing depth.

Sequenced by immunoSEQ multiplex PCR; TCRdb stores in-frame clones only, minus some. The sample records about 1.5 million clones, roughly 98% being singletons. The chain has TRBV18 and TRBJ1-3, with 8 bases lining up with TRBD1. The material sequenced was naive CD4+ T cells sorted from blood. The subset: CD45RA+ positively selected. This TCR came from a man aged 25-45 years in good health. The DNA for the CDR3 is TGTGCCAGCTCACCATCGACAGGGGAAGAATACACCATATATTTT. Translated: CASSPSTGEEYTIYF.